These 7 T cell receptor beta chains came from one sample sequenced in a study of T cells in localized non-small cell lung cancer (dated by TCRdb to about 2020). Library creation used the immunoSEQ multiplex PCR assay. In TCRdb, the immuneACCESS table is reduced to in-frame sequences with V and J assigned. These tables do not hold every clone; where another copy was compared, an unresolved V gene accounts for under half, and the others remain unexplained. This sample holds fewer than 90,000 clones; approximately 85% were observed only once. The top ten clones comprise approximately 2.5% of the sample. Material: peripheral blood, obtained before any cancer treatment. The receptors here all came from a man aged 35 to 69 with stage I lung adenocarcinoma.

CDR3 sequence: CASRGQPNTEAFF. The CDR3 coding sequence is TGTGCCAGCCGGGGGCAACCGAACACTGAAGCTTTCTTT. The chain has TRBV2 and TRBJ1-1; weak D call: TRBD1 (6 bases). Germline V gives CDR1 SNHLY, CDR2 FYNNEI. Trimming stripped 8 bases from V and 1 base from J, with 11 bases between. CDR3 length: 13 amino acids.

The genes are TRBV7-2 and TRBJ1-2; D not resolved. The CDR3 length is 11 residues. V gave up 6 bases and J gave up 3 bases, with 5 bases separating them. In germline, CDR1 is SGHTA, CDR2 FQGNSA. The CDR3 nucleotides read TGTGCCAGCAGACAGTACTATGGCTACACCTTC. It is translated as CASRQYYGYTF.

The chain couples TRBV4-1 to TRBJ2-7; tentative D call: TRBD2 (6 bases). CDR3 length: 15 residues. Per the germline V gene, CDR1 is MGHRA and CDR2 is YSYEKL. The V end lost 4 bases, the J end lost 0 bases, and 13 bases lay between the germline ends. Written as DNA, the CDR3 is TGCGCCAGCAGCCTCGGGACTTCCAGCTCCTACGAGCAGTACTTC. Encoded protein: CASSLGTSSSYEQYF.

The V gene is TRBV7-9, the J gene TRBJ2-5; 10 nucleotides line up with TRBD2. V was pared by 9 bases and J by 3 bases, with 7 bases of the junction left unmatched. CDR3 length: 14 amino acids. Germline-derived CDR1 and CDR2 are SEHNR and FQNEAQ (reference sequence). CDR3 DNA: TGTGCCAGTTTCATTACTAGCGGGGAAGAGACCCAGTACTTC. It specifies CASFITSGEETQYF.

The V gene is TRBV5-1, the J gene TRBJ2-1, with 9 bases lining up with TRBD1. V dropped 3 bases and J dropped 8; count of bases not matched to a gene: 3. This CDR3 has 13 amino acids. Looked up from germline, CDR1 is SGHRS and CDR2 is YFSETQ. The CDR3 here is CASSSGTGHEQFF. The CDR3 DNA is TGCGCCAGCAGCTCCGGGACAGGGCATGAGCAGTTCTTC.

The rearrangement joins TRBV5-1 to TRBJ2-2; perhaps TRBD2 as D (6 bases). CDR1 and CDR2 (germline): SGHRS, YFSETQ. The V and J ends lost 0 bases and 3 bases respectively, with 6 bases between them. This CDR3 spans 14 amino acids. Here the CDR3 DNA reads TGCGCCAGCAGCTTGGAGCGGGACACCGGGGAGCTGTTTTTT. This sequence encodes CASSLERDTGELFF.

The chain combines TRBV15 with TRBJ2-7, with D possibly being TRBD1 (6 bases). The CDR3 is 15 amino acids. Germline lookup yields CDR1 LNHNV and CDR2 YYDKDF (reference sequence). Deletions cut 3 bases from V and 3 bases from J, with 15 bases between. The chain's CDR3 is CATSSEDSTLYEQYF. In nucleotides, the CDR3 is TGTGCCACCAGCAGCGAGGACAGCACTCTCTACGAGCAGTACTTC.